Detailed here is one TCR beta chain. This entry belongs to a study of T cell responses to AZD1222 COVID-19 vaccine. Study-wide context: Recipients boosted at about 4 weeks or about 12 weeks are pooled.

Sequencing used immunoSEQ multiplex PCR; TCRdb keeps in-frame clones, though not all of them. Of over 110,000 clones listed, 85% to 95% were seen once; the top ten hold around 4.7%. CDR3 size: 17 residues. V was trimmed by 0 bases and J by 0 bases, leaving 15 bases between them. From germline, CDR1 is GTSNPN and CDR2 SVGIG (reference sequence). The receptor was derived from an adult in good health. V and J are TRBV30 and TRBJ1-3; D is unresolved. The material was peripheral blood, obtained on day 0 of AZD1222 vaccination. CDR3 sequence reads: CAWSVNLGPSSGNTIYF. Written as DNA, the CDR3 is TGTGCCTGGAGTGTCAATCTAGGACCAAGCTCTGGAAACACCATATATTTT.